This entry describes one TCR beta chain. Only in-frame clones appear in the TCRdb table, and some are missing; sequencing was by immunoSEQ multiplex PCR. The top ten hold 2.5% to 3.5% of the sample, which has more than 50,000 clones, around 85% seen once. V was cut by 2 bases and J by 0 bases, with 5 bases left in between. Germline assignment: CDR1 MNHNY and CDR2 SVGAGI (reference sequence). The CDR3 extends over 14 amino acids. These data come from a study of a mutant IDH1 vaccine in newly diagnosed glioma. The overall study: Earlier treatment was radiotherapy, temozolomide, or both, with most getting both.

Time point defined: baseline, week 1 (first vaccination visit). Treatment given: pre-vaccination baseline after standard-of-care therapy. This receptor was obtained from a young man with glioma. The rearrangement links TRBV6-6 to TRBJ1-3; no definite D call. Sample: PBMCs, taken from a glioma patient treated with radiotherapy, temozolomide or both. The CDR3 loop reads CASSYRDSGNTIYF. The CDR3 nucleotides read TGTGCCAGCAGTTACCGGGACTCTGGAAACACCATATATTTT.